Listed below are T cell receptor beta chains from one sample, sequenced in a study of naive and memory T cell subsets. TCRdb analysed the UMI-ligation and nested PCR reads with MiXCR anew, one entry per CDR3 protein. In the table there are roughly 140,000 distinct CDR3 sequences, 15% to 25% of which are singletons. Sequencing input: naive CD8+ T cells from blood. Every receptor here comes from a human donor in good health. CDR3s include the opening cysteine and the closing phenylalanine or tryptophan.

TRBJ1-5 15 TRBV12-3/TRBV12-4 CASSFWGKSNQPQHF
TRBJ2-7 14 TRBV4-2 CASSQGSVPYEQYF
TRBJ1-1 10 TRBV6-1 CATPGTGILF
TRBJ2-2 13 TRBV29-1 CSVSFSTAGELFF
TRBJ2-7 15 TRBV12-5 CASGPGTSGGHEQYF
TRBJ2-1 15 TRBV7-9 CASSPRTSGTYEQFF
TRBJ2-6 19 TRBV15 CATSRGSGQGKAGANVLTF
TRBJ2-1 14 TRBV30 CAWTGLSSYNKQFF
TRBJ2-1 15 TRBV28 CASSSGQGAYNEQFF
TRBJ2-3 16 TRBV5-6 CASSGKLAGVIDTQYF
TRBJ2-1 11 TRBV7-2 CASSRWDEQFF
TRBJ1-1 15 TRBV29-1 CSVVSKGGENTEAFF
TRBJ2-1 15 TRBV28 CASRISGSAYNEQFF
TRBJ2-3 15 TRBV19 CASSTGTGSTDTQYF
TRBJ2-3 13 TRBV29-1 CSVYAGAADTQYF
TRBJ2-5 15 TRBV7-6 CASSLLQGGQETQYF
TRBJ2-3 15 TRBV5-1 CASSLVGREADTQYF
TRBJ2-5 14 TRBV2 CASSDYYSQETQYF
TRBJ2-7 14 TRBV14 CASSQLEGPGEQYF
TRBJ2-7 14 TRBV27 CASSPAGVLHEQYF
TRBJ1-5 14 TRBV12-3/TRBV12-4 CASSPTGNNQPQHF
TRBJ2-5 13 TRBV27 CASSWGVQETQYF
TRBJ1-1 13 TRBV5-5 CASRMEGNTEAFF
TRBJ2-2 16 TRBV30 CAWSVDGRSNTGELFF
TRBJ2-1 15 TRBV28 CASSLRGDGDGGQFF
TRBJ2-3 12 TRBV29-1 CSVDLGADTQYF
TRBJ2-1 14 TRBV7-9 CASSLSSAYNEQFF
TRBJ1-1 13 TRBV6-6 CASSYSKRTEAFF
TRBJ2-5 17 TRBV3-1 CASRHSVGTGNEETQYF
TRBJ2-7 15 TRBV10-2 CASSGGTSGIYEQYF
TRBJ2-2 13 TRBV20-1 CSGDRENTGELFF
TRBJ1-5 13 TRBV6-5 CASKGGNAEPQHF
TRBJ1-6 15 TRBV27 CASSFGRDYNSPLHF
TRBJ2-1 18 TRBV20-1 CSARDRGLAGGPYNEQFF
TRBJ2-6 19 TRBV7-8 CASSLDPPIDRSGANVLTF
TRBJ2-1 17 TRBV28 CASSLLASGYSNNEQFF
TRBJ1-1 14 TRBV6-2/TRBV6-3 CASSFPGARTEAFF
TRBJ1-6 15 TRBV20-1 CSATLTGGENSPLHF
TRBJ2-7 14 TRBV28 CASSFLRGAYEQYF
TRBJ2-1 14 TRBV19 CASSIGEAYNEQFF
TRBJ2-5 13 TRBV2 CASSDPDQETQYF
TRBJ2-1 15 TRBV12-3/TRBV12-4 CASSTGTSFLGEQFF
TRBJ2-1 17 TRBV4-1 CASSHPAETSSYNEQFF
TRBJ2-3 13 TRBV29-1 CSVRAGGTDTQYF
TRBJ1-1 14 TRBV5-1 CASSFAYGNTEAFF
TRBJ2-7 14 TRBV4-1 CASSQGQDGYEQYF
TRBJ2-7 14 TRBV18 CASSTGTSPYEQYF
TRBJ2-1 15 TRBV6-6 CASSYGGTTYNEQFF
TRBJ2-7 14 TRBV12-5 CASGTSLIPYEQYF
TRBJ2-2 15 TRBV12-3/TRBV12-4 CASSSGGSYTGELFF
TRBJ2-1 15 TRBV9 CASSVAGQSYNEQFF
TRBJ2-1 14 TRBV4-1 CASSQVGGSNEQFF
TRBJ2-3 15 TRBV12-3/TRBV12-4 CASSLSGRATDTQYF
TRBJ2-4 15 TRBV12-3/TRBV12-4 CASSLAAPSKNIQYF
TRBJ2-1 15 TRBV2 CASSAAGDTYNEQFF
TRBJ2-7 13 TRBV6-1 CASSEYRSYEQYF
TRBJ2-7 12 TRBV20-1 CSAEGVMDEQYF
TRBJ2-5 15 TRBV28 CASSFNREIQETQYF